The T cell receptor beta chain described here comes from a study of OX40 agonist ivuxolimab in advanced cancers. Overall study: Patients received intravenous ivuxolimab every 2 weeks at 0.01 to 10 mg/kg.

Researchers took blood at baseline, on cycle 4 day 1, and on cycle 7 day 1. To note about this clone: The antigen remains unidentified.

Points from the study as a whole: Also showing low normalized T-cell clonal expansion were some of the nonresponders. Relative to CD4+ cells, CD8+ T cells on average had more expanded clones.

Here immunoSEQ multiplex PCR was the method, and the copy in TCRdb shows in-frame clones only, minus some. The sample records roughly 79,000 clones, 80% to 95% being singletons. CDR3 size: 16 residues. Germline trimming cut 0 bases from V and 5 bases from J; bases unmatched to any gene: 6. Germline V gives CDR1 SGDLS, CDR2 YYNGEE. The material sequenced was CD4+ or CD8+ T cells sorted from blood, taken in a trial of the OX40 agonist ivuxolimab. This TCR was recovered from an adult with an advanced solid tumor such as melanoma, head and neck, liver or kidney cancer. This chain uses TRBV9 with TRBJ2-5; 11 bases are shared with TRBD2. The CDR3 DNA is TGTGCCAGCAGCGTAGGGGAGCTAGCGGGAGGTGAGACCCAGTACTTC. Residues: CASSVGELAGGETQYF.